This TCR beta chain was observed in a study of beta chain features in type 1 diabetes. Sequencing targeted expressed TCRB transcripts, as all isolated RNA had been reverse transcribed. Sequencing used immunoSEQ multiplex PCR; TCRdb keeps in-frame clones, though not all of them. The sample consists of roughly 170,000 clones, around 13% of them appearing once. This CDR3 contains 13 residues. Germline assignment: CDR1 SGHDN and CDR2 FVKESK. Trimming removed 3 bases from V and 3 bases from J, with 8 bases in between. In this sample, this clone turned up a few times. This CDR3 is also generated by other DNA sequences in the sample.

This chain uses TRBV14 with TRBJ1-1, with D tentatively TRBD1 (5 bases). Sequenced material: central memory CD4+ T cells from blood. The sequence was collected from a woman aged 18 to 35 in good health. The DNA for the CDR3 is TGTGCCAGCAGCCAGCAGGGTTACACTGAAGCTTTCTTT. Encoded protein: CASSQQGYTEAFF.